A selection of T cell receptor beta chains follows, all from one sample in a study of CD8 T cells in Susac syndrome. TCRdb independently ran MiXCR on the immunoSEQ multiplex PCR reads; one entry per CDR3 protein. The sample lists some 120,000 distinct CDR3 sequences, 85% to 95% occurring once. Material for sequencing was CD8+ T cells from PBMCs. The source is a human donor in good health. Each CDR3 is given with its conserved first and last residue. Fields, in order: J gene, clone size, D gene, V gene, CDR3 protein, CDR3 DNA. The D gene is left open where the match is weak. Clone size appears in some rows only: once, few, many, or a class for an expanded clone.

TRBJ2-7 NA NA TRBV2 CASSERQAYYEQYF TGTGCCAGCAGTGAAAGACAGGCCTACTACGAGCAGTACTTC
TRBJ1-1 NA NA TRBV7-2 CASSLGRSNTEAFF TGTGCCAGCAGCTTAGGGCGATCGAACACTGAAGCTTTCTTT
TRBJ2-5 NA NA TRBV5-6 CASSPPSGAEETQYF TGTGCCAGCAGCCCACCCTCCGGGGCTGAAGAGACCCAGTACTTC
TRBJ2-7 NA TRBD2 TRBV20-1 CSARVPGGEYEQYF TGCAGTGCTAGAGTACCGGGGGGTGAATACGAGCAGTACTTC
TRBJ1-2 NA NA TRBV30 CACDKDYGYTF TGTGCCTGCGACAAAGACTATGGCTACACCTTC
TRBJ2-1 NA TRBD1 TRBV9 CASSVDAGTGGFHEQFF TGTGCCAGCAGCGTGGACGCCGGGACAGGGGGCTTCCATGAGCAGTTCTTC
TRBJ2-1 once TRBD2 TRBV20-1 CSATPIGSGAYNEQFF TGCAGTGCTACCCCTATTGGTAGCGGGGCTTACAATGAGCAGTTCTTC
TRBJ2-4 NA NA TRBV28 CASSFQRTKNIQYF TGTGCCAGCAGTTTCCAAAGGACGAAAAACATTCAGTACTTC
TRBJ1-5 NA NA TRBV7-2 CASSLSGGNQPQHF TGTGCCAGCAGCTTATCAGGGGGCAATCAGCCCCAGCATTTT
TRBJ2-1 NA TRBD1 TRBV6-2/TRBV6-3 CASSYSKRGWGTGGAVSNNEQFF TGTGCCAGCAGTTACTCGAAAAGGGGATGGGGAACAGGGGGCGCAGTTTCGAACAATGAGCAGTTCTTC
TRBJ1-6 once NA TRBV3-1 CAAGAPYNSPLHF TGTGCCGCAGGGGCGCCCTATAATTCACCCCTCCACTTT
TRBJ1-1 NA NA TRBV5-1 CASGARDTEAFF TGCGCCAGCGGGGCGCGGGACACTGAAGCTTTCTTT
TRBJ1-5 NA NA TRBV20-1 CSAREGNDGINQPQHF TGCAGTGCTAGAGAGGGAAACGACGGTATAAATCAGCCCCAGCATTTT
TRBJ2-3 NA TRBD2 TRBV4-2 CASSQDRGGSTDTQYF TGTGCCAGCAGCCAAGATCGGGGGGGCAGCACAGATACGCAGTATTTT
TRBJ1-5 NA NA TRBV30 CAWQSGYNQPQHF TGTGCCTGGCAGTCAGGGTACAATCAGCCCCAGCATTTT
TRBJ1-5 NA NA TRBV20-1 CSAMQPGLLQPQHF TGCAGTGCTATGCAGCCAGGGCTCTTGCAGCCCCAGCATTTT
TRBJ1-1 NA NA TRBV29-1 CSVDQSATGLSGTEAFF TGCAGCGTTGATCAGAGTGCCACAGGGCTAAGTGGCACTGAAGCTTTCTTT
TRBJ2-4 NA NA TRBV20-1 CSARALAKNIQYF TGCAGTGCTAGAGCGCTAGCCAAAAACATTCAGTACTTC
TRBJ2-2 NA NA TRBV12-3/TRBV12-4 CASSPPGGGTGELFF TGTGCCAGCAGTCCCCCAGGAGGGGGGACCGGGGAGCTGTTTTTT
TRBJ2-1 NA NA TRBV7-2 CASSSGQLGNEQFF TGTGCCAGCAGCTCCGGACAGCTTGGGAATGAGCAGTTCTTC
TRBJ1-2 once TRBD1 TRBV23-1 CASSQGQGDGYTF TGCGCCAGCAGTCAGGGACAGGGGGATGGCTACACCTTC
TRBJ2-5 NA NA TRBV14 CASSQGGRGRDQYF TGTGCCAGCAGCCAGGGGGGCAGGGGCCGGGACCAGTACTTC
TRBJ1-4 NA TRBD1 TRBV29-1 CSVVGTGLNEKLFF TGCAGCGTTGTAGGGACAGGGCTTAATGAAAAACTGTTTTTT
TRBJ1-2 NA NA TRBV29-1 CSVDLGTGYTF TGCAGCGTTGATTTAGGGACCGGCTACACCTTC
TRBJ2-7 NA TRBD2 TRBV10-3 CAISEASGRAAGYEQYF TGTGCCATCAGTGAAGCTAGCGGGAGGGCCGCCGGCTACGAGCAGTACTTC
TRBJ2-5 NA NA TRBV5-6 CASSSGAGWAQYF TGTGCCAGCAGCTCGGGGGCCGGCTGGGCCCAGTACTTC
TRBJ1-4 NA TRBD1 TRBV4-3 CASSQRTGVTNEKLFF TGCGCCAGCAGCCAGCGTACAGGGGTTACTAATGAAAAACTGTTTTTT
TRBJ2-2 NA TRBD1 TRBV4-3 CASRPDREAGELFF TGCGCCAGCAGGCCGGACAGGGAGGCCGGGGAGCTGTTTTTT
TRBJ1-1 NA NA TRBV29-1 CSVEWVTEAFF TGCAGCGTTGAATGGGTAACTGAAGCTTTCTTT
TRBJ1-2 NA NA TRBV7-9 CASSFAAGYGYTF TGTGCCAGCAGCTTCGCGGCGGGGTATGGCTACACCTTC
TRBJ2-4 NA NA TRBV6-2/TRBV6-3 CASSYSKGTLAKNIQYF TGTGCCAGCAGTTACTCGAAGGGGACCTTAGCCAAAAACATTCAGTACTTC
TRBJ2-1 NA NA TRBV7-9 CASSLTTPGPSGNEQFF TGTGCCAGCAGCCTCACGACACCGGGACCCTCAGGCAATGAGCAGTTCTTC
TRBJ1-1 NA TRBD1 TRBV20-1 CSASGTGLNTEAFF TGCAGTGCTTCAGGGACAGGGCTGAACACTGAAGCTTTCTTT
TRBJ1-5 NA NA TRBV29-1 CSVRGESDQPQHF TGCAGCGTTCGAGGGGAGTCTGATCAGCCCCAGCATTTT
TRBJ1-1 few NA TRBV11-2 CASSLDYTEAFF TGTGCCAGCAGCTTAGACTACACTGAAGCTTTCTTT
TRBJ2-1 NA TRBD2 TRBV7-9 CASSLAGGREQFF TGTGCCAGCAGCCTAGCGGGGGGGCGTGAGCAGTTCTTC
TRBJ2-5 NA NA TRBV2 CASSTRETQYF TGTGCCAGCAGTACTCGAGAGACCCAGTACTTC
TRBJ2-4 NA NA TRBV9 CASSFRQGTGDIQYF TGTGCCAGCAGCTTCCGCCAGGGTACAGGAGACATTCAGTACTTC
TRBJ2-2 NA NA TRBV28 CASSLGPAGELFF TGTGCCAGCAGTTTAGGGCCCGCGGGGGAGCTGTTTTTT
TRBJ2-7 NA NA TRBV7-9 CASSWDEQGNSYEQYF TGTGCCAGCAGCTGGGACGAACAGGGAAACTCCTACGAGCAGTACTTC